The 28 T cell receptor beta chains below come from one sample, sequenced in a study of early T cells in non-severe SARS-CoV-2 infection. MiXCR was run by TCRdb on the 5' RACE reads, yielding one entry per CDR3 protein. Of around 58,000 distinct CDR3 sequences in the sample, around 8% were seen once. Specimen: whole blood, collected at baseline. The receptors derive from an adult who was a healthcare worker with PCR-confirmed SARS-CoV-2 infection or an uninfected control (not recorded which).

At least ten counts were recorded for this clonotype. V and J are TRBV5-1 and TRBJ2-1; TRBD1 matches at 9 bases. J lost 4 bases, V lost 0 bases, and 5 bases had no gene match. Germline assignment: CDR1 SGHRS and CDR2 YFSETQ. The CDR3 runs to 16 residues. The DNA of the CDR3 is TGCGCCAGCAGCTTGGCCTGGGGGACAGGGTACAATGAGCAGTTCTTC. It codes for CASSLAWGTGYNEQFF. The full variable domain, with the rest looked up from reference TRBV5-1 and TRBJ2-1, is KAGVTQTPRYLIKTRGQQVTLSCSPISGHRSVSWYQQTPGQGLQFLFEYFSETQRNKGNFPGRFSGRQFSNSRSEMNVSTLELGDSALYLCASSLAWGTGYNEQFFGPGTRLTVL.

In its sample, this clonotype was seen many times. This chain connects TRBV20-1 to TRBJ2-7, with TRBD2 matching over 9 bases. Per germline, CDR1 DFQATT and CDR2 SNEGSKA (reference sequence). Trimming cost V 2 bases and J 6 bases; bases outside gene matches: 14. The CDR3 runs to 16 residues. The CDR3 spells CSARPPWASGTSEQYF. Here the CDR3 DNA reads TGCAGTGCTAGACCACCCTGGGCTAGCGGGACCTCCGAGCAGTACTTC.

This clonotype was counted only a few times. The V call is TRBV4-1, the J call TRBJ2-1; 9 nucleotides agree with TRBD2. The CDR3 totals 15 residues. V was pared by 3 bases and J by 5 bases, with 5 bases of the junction left unmatched. Germline V gives CDR1 MGHRA, CDR2 YSYEKL. This CDR3 is CASSQIAGEDNEQFF. DNA of the CDR3: TGCGCCAGCAGCCAGATAGCGGGAGAAGACAATGAGCAGTTCTTC.

This clonotype was detected ten times or more. V is TRBV12-3 or TRBV12-4 and J is TRBJ2-7, with D tentatively TRBD1 or TRBD2 (5 bases each). The V and J ends lost 7 bases and 5 bases respectively, with 18 bases between them. This CDR3 comprises 14 residues. CDR3: CASTPGLATNEQYF. CDR3 nucleotides: TGTGCCAGCACCCCGGGGCTAGCCACCAACGAGCAGTACTTC.

This clonotype was picked up a small number of times. The V call is TRBV21-1, the J call TRBJ2-7; the table gives TRBD1 as D, unverified against the DNA. TRBV21-1 is labeled a pseudogene. The length of the CDR3 is 15 residues. CDR3 in amino acids: CASSGWTGPSYEQYF. As DNA, the CDR3 is TGTGCCAGCAGCGGGTGGACAGGGCCATCCTACGAGCAGTACTTC.

A few counts support this clonotype. The chain links TRBV28 to TRBJ2-1; D is ambiguous. Germline-derived CDR1 and CDR2 are MDHEN and SYDVKM. The CDR3 is made up of 12 amino acids. V was shortened by 6 bases and J by 12 bases, with 15 bases between the two germline ends. This CDR3 reads CASSPDTFRQFF. The CDR3 region has the DNA TGTGCCAGCAGCCCCGATACGTTTCGGCAGTTCTTC.

In this sample, this clonotype turned up a few times. The V and J genes are TRBV20-1 and TRBJ2-2, with 12 nucleotides matching TRBD2. V was clipped by 5 bases and J by 7 bases; unmatched bases: 2. The CDR3 has 13 residues. CDR1 and CDR2 (germline): DFQATT, SNEGSKA (reference sequence). This CDR3 is CSARGLAGGELFF. The CDR3 DNA is TGCAGTGCTCGGGGACTAGCGGGCGGGGAGCTGTTTTTT.

At least ten counts were recorded for this clonotype. This chain connects TRBV7-2 to TRBJ2-2; 7 bases are a match to TRBD2. Germline V gives CDR1 SGHTA, CDR2 FQGNSA. Trimming took 5 bases from V and 5 from J; bases not matched to a gene: 5. The CDR3 has 14 residues. In nucleotides, the CDR3 is TGTGCCAGCAGCCCTAAACTAGCGACCGGGGAGCTGTTTTTT. Encoded protein: CASSPKLATGELFF. The whole variable domain, filled in from reference TRBV7-2 and TRBJ2-2, reads GAGVSQSPSNKVTEKGKDVELRCDPISGHTALYWYRQSLGQGLEFLIYFQGNSAPDKSGLPSDRFSAERTGGSVSTLTIQRTQQEDSAVYLCASSPKLATGELFFGEGSRLTVL.

The V gene is TRBV7-2, the J gene TRBJ1-5; 8 bases align to TRBD1. The germline V gene encodes CDR1 SGHTA and CDR2 FQGNSA. CDR3 length: 14 amino acids. J was trimmed by 6 bases and V by 8 bases; bases with no gene match: 9. In DNA, the CDR3 is TGTGCCAGCGGCGACAGGGGCGGCGGTCAGCCCCAGCATTTT. Translation: CASGDRGGGQPQHF.

This clonotype showed up many times. This chain joins TRBV28 and TRBJ1-2, with TRBD1 as a possible D gene (6 bases). This CDR3 contains 14 residues. V was shortened by 3 bases and J by 4 bases, with 12 bases between the two germline ends. CDR1 MDHEN and CDR2 SYDVKM come from the germline V gene. This CDR3 reads CASSLEHRVYGYTF. In DNA, the CDR3 is TGTGCCAGCAGTTTGGAACACAGGGTCTATGGCTACACCTTC.

This clonotype has at least ten counts. The rearrangement uses TRBV20-1 and TRBJ2-3; 11 bases align to TRBD2. J gave up 1 base and V 3 bases, and 6 bases lay outside the gene matches. The germline V gene encodes CDR1 DFQATT and CDR2 SNEGSKA (reference sequence). CDR3 length: 16 amino acids. The CDR3 region has the DNA TGCAGTGCTAGGTCCGGGACTAGCGGCGGCACAGATACGCAGTATTTT. Its translation is CSARSGTSGGTDTQYF.

This clonotype came up many times. This sequence joins TRBV7-8 and TRBJ2-7; D may be TRBD2 (7 bases). The germline V and J ends were trimmed by 5 bases and 0 bases, with 11 bases remaining between them. The germline CDR1 and CDR2 sequences are SGHVS and FQNEAQ. The CDR3 runs 14 residues. The CDR3 DNA reads TGTGCCAGCAGCCGCGGGGGCCGCTCCTACGAGCAGTACTTC. Its protein is CASSRGGRSYEQYF.

The rearrangement joins TRBV7-7 to TRBJ1-5, with 8 bases identical to TRBD1. J lost 7 bases, V lost 2 bases, and 19 bases had no gene match. There are 19 residues in the CDR3. Germline lookup yields CDR1 SSHAT and CDR2 FNYEAQ (reference sequence). The CDR3 sequence: CASSLSTDRGPRQQQPQHF. The CDR3 coding sequence is TGTGCCAGCAGCTTAAGTACCGACAGGGGTCCACGCCAGCAACAGCCCCAGCATTTT.

This clonotype was counted at least ten times. The rearrangement joins TRBV12-3 or TRBV12-4 to TRBJ2-5, with D unclear. The germline V and J ends were trimmed by 6 bases and 9 bases, with 17 bases remaining between them. CDR3 length: 13 residues. The CDR3 region is CASRRASQPPQYF. The CDR3 nucleotides are TGTGCCAGCAGAAGGGCCAGTCAGCCGCCCCAGTACTTC.

CDR3 protein: CASSSQTGTYEQYF. The CDR3 DNA reads TGTGCCAGCAGCTCCCAGACAGGGACCTACGAGCAGTACTTC. The genes are TRBV7-3 and TRBJ2-7; the match to TRBD1 covers 7 bases. J lost 2 bases, V lost 4 bases, and 5 bases had no gene match. The CDR3 is 14 amino acids. Looked up from germline, CDR1 is SGHTA and CDR2 is FQGTGA.

The chain joins TRBV20-1 to TRBJ2-7, with TRBD2 matching over 10 bases. Per germline, CDR1 DFQATT and CDR2 SNEGSKA (reference sequence). The CDR3 loop spans 13 amino acids. This CDR3 is CTPSGRSSYEQYF. The CDR3 bases are TGCACTCCTAGCGGGAGAAGCTCCTACGAGCAGTACTTC.

V and J are TRBV12-3 or TRBV12-4 and TRBJ2-5; D is ambiguous. Trimming pared 4 bases from V and 4 bases from J, leaving 16 bases between. This CDR3 spans 15 amino acids. Written as DNA, the CDR3 is TGTGCCAGCAGTTCCGCCCTCAAACAGACAGAGACCCAGTACTTC. The encoded protein is CASSSALKQTETQYF.

In its sample, this clonotype was seen many times. This chain uses TRBV5-1 with TRBJ1-1; tentative D call: TRBD1 (6 bases). Between the trimmed V and J ends, which lost 5 bases and 4 bases, there was a span of 12 bases. The CDR3 loop spans 13 amino acids. Per the germline V gene, CDR1 is SGHRS and CDR2 is YFSETQ. The CDR3 is CASRRTEGTEAFF. Written as DNA, the CDR3 is TGCGCCAGCAGGAGGACAGAAGGCACTGAAGCTTTCTTT.

This clonotype was counted many times. The chain combines TRBV9 with TRBJ2-3, with 7 bases matching TRBD2. After removal of 2 bases from V and 2 bases from J, the junction contained 5 bases not matched to a gene. Germline assignment: CDR1 SGDLS and CDR2 YYNGEE. This CDR3 region has 15 residues. The CDR3 protein is CASSVGGSLTDTQYF. The CDR3 region has the DNA TGTGCCAGCAGCGTGGGAGGGAGCCTCACAGATACGCAGTATTTT. Full variable domain (missing parts from reference TRBV9 and TRBJ2-3): DSGVTQTPKHLITATGQRVTLRCSPRSGDLSVYWYQQSLDQGLQFLIQYYNGEERAKGNILERFSAQQFPDLHSELNLSSLELGDSALYFCASSVGGSLTDTQYFGPGTRLTVL.

Note on this clonotype: A much larger clone differs from this one at a single base, so this may be a read error. V is TRBV4-1 and J is TRBJ2-2; D not certain. CDR3 length: 15 residues. The V and J ends lost 6 bases and 0 bases respectively, with 11 bases between them. The germline V gene encodes CDR1 MGHRA and CDR2 YSYEKL. The CDR3 spells CASRPSGANTGELFF. In nucleotides, the CDR3 is TGCGCCAGCAGACCGTCAGGAGCGAACACCGGGGAGCTGTTTTTT.

This clonotype was seen a few times. The V gene is TRBV19, the J gene TRBJ2-5; D unresolved. Trimming pared 6 bases from V and 0 bases from J, leaving 8 bases between. The CDR3 spans 13 residues. Germline V lookup: CDR1 LNHDA, CDR2 SQIVND (reference sequence). The DNA for the CDR3 is TGTGCCAGTAGCCTCACAGACCAAGAGACCCAGTACTTC. Its protein is CASSLTDQETQYF.

This clonotype has a count of ten or more. The gene calls are TRBV27 and TRBJ1-6; D remains unclear. Germline-derived CDR1 and CDR2 are MNHEY and SMNVEV (reference sequence). The CDR3 consists of 15 residues. V was shortened by 3 bases and J by 4 bases, with 10 bases between the two germline ends. This chain's CDR3 is CASSFQAAYNSPLHF. The CDR3 DNA is TGTGCCAGCAGTTTTCAGGCGGCGTATAATTCACCCCTCCACTTT.

The table lists this clonotype with many counts. The chain combines TRBV3-1 with TRBJ2-5; no firm D call. Trimming shortened V by 5 bases and J by 5 bases, and 15 bases separated the two germline ends. Germline V CDR1 and CDR2: LGHDT, YNNKEL (reference sequence). The CDR3 is 14 residues long. CDR3 nucleotide sequence: TGTGCCAGCAGCTTCCCCGGCCGTCGGGAGACCCAGTACTTC. This encodes CASSFPGRRETQYF.

This clonotype has ten or more counts. The chain couples TRBV28 to TRBJ2-7; possibly TRBD2 for D (5 bases). CDR1 is MDHEN, CDR2 SYDVKM, per germline. Trimming stripped 6 bases from V and 7 bases from J, with 19 bases between. The CDR3 length is 14 residues. The CDR3 protein is CASRLDLRGEEQYF. In DNA form, the CDR3 reads TGTGCCAGCAGGTTGGACTTGCGCGGCGAGGAGCAGTACTTC. The complete variable domain, with remaining parts taken from reference TRBV28 and TRBJ2-7, reads DVKVTQSSRYLVKRTGEKVFLECVQDMDHENMFWYRQDPGLGLRLIYFSYDVKMKEKGDIPEGYSVSREKKERFSLILESASTNQTSMYLCASRLDLRGEEQYFGPGTRLTVT.

In this sample, this clonotype turned up a few times. The chain links TRBV7-9 to TRBJ1-5; no reliable D call. Germline loops: CDR1 SEHNR, CDR2 FQNEAQ (reference sequence). The ends were cut back, 5 bases at V and 7 bases at J, with 27 bases in the middle. This CDR3 region has 18 residues. For the CDR3, the DNA is TGTGCCAGCAGCCTCGGCCCCCGTGGACCTCCGAGCCTACAGCCCCAGCATTTT. This codes for CASSLGPRGPPSLQPQHF. Variable domain in full (rest from reference TRBV7-9 and TRBJ1-5): DTGVSQNPRHKITKRGQNVTFRCDPISEHNRLYWYRQTLGQGPEFLTYFQNEAQLEKSRLLSDRFSAERPKGSFSTLEIQRTEQGDSAMYLCASSLGPRGPPSLQPQHFGDGTRLSIL.

At least ten counts were recorded for this clonotype. The rearrangement uses TRBV24-1 and TRBJ2-1; 8 bases are a match to TRBD1. The CDR3 has 15 residues. J lost 8 bases, V lost 5 bases, and 10 bases had no gene match. Germline V gives CDR1 KGHDR, CDR2 SFDVKD. The CDR3 loop reads CATSGFRGRRDEQFF. The CDR3 DNA reads TGTGCCACCAGTGGTTTCAGGGGGCGGAGAGATGAGCAGTTCTTC.

This clonotype occurred many times. The chain carries TRBV7-9 and TRBJ1-2, with TRBD1 matching 7 bases. The V segment lost 5 bases and the J segment 4 bases; nucleotides outside the gene matches: 10. Germline assignment: CDR1 SEHNR and CDR2 FQNEAQ (reference sequence). The CDR3 has 15 residues. The CDR3 DNA reads as TGTGCCAGCAGCCCCGGTAGACAGGGAGTCTATGGCTACACCTTC. This gives the protein CASSPGRQGVYGYTF.

This clonotype was detected many times. This chain uses TRBV10-3 with TRBJ2-7, with D unresolved. This CDR3 is built from 15 residues. The V and J ends lost 0 bases and 6 bases respectively, with 15 bases between them. Germline assignment: CDR1 ENHRY and CDR2 SYGVKD. CDR3 DNA sequence: TGTGCCATCAGTGAGTCCGTAATCATCCTCCCCGAGCAGTACTTC. It specifies CAISESVIILPEQYF.